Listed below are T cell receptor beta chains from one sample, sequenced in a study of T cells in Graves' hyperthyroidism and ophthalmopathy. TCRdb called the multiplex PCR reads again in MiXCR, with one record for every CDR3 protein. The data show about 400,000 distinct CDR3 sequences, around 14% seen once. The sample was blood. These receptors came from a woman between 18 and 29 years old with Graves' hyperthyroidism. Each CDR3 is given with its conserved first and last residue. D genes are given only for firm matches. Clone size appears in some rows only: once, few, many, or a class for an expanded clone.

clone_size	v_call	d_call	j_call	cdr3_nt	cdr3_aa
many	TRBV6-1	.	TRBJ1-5	TGTGCCAGCAGTGAAGCTCCCCGTAAGGCTAATCAGCCCCAGCATTTT	CASSEAPRKANQPQHF
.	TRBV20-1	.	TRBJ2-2	TGCAGTGCTAGAGAGCCAGGGGAGAGGGCCGGGGAGCTGTTTTTT	CSAREPGERAGELFF
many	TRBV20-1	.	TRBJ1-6	TGCAGTGCTACCTCAGCGGTGCATTCACCCCTCCACTTT	CSATSAVHSPLHF
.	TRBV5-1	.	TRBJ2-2	TGCGCCAGCAGCTTACGGGGGCAGACGGCGAAGCTGTTTTTT	CASSLRGQTAKLFF
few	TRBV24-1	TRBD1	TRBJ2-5	TGTGCCACCCAGACAGGGCTCCAAGAGACCCAGTACTTC	CATQTGLQETQYF
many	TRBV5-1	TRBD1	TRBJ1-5	TGCGCCAGCAGCCTTACAGGGGACAATCAGCCCCAGCATTTT	CASSLTGDNQPQHF
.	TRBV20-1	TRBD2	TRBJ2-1	TGCAGTGCTAGGCCCCTAGCGGGCTCTGACAATGAGCAGTTCTTC	CSARPLAGSDNEQFF
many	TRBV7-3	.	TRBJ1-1	TGTGCCAGCAGCTTATGGGCCGAAACTGAAGCTTTCTTT	CASSLWAETEAFF
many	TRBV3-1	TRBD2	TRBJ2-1	TGTGCCAGCAGTCAACCCGAGGGACTAACTTACAATGAGCAGTTCTTC	CASSQPEGLTYNEQFF
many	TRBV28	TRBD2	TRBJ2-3	TGTGCCAGCAGTTTAAACGCGGGAGGGTACACAGATACGCAGTATTTT	CASSLNAGGYTDTQYF
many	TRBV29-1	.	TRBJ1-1	TGCAGCGTTGGGGTCCAGGACAAGTTCACTGAAGCTTTCTTT	CSVGVQDKFTEAFF
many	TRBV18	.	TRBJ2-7	TGTGCCAGCTCACCACCGTCGAATCCACGGGAGCAGTACTTC	CASSPPSNPREQYF
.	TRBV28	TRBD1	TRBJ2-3	TGTGCCAGCAGTTTATTGGGACAGATTAGCACAGATACGCAGTATTTT	CASSLLGQISTDTQYF
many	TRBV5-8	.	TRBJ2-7	TGTGCCAGCAGCCCGGGACTCCCTATGGGGTACGAGCAGTACTTC	CASSPGLPMGYEQYF
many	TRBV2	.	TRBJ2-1	TGTGCCAGCCGTAGGGGGGGGAGCTCCTACAATGAGCAGTTCTTC	CASRRGGSSYNEQFF
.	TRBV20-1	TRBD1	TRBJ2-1	TGCAGTGCTCGGACAGGGGCCTCCTACAATGAGCAGTTCTTC	CSARTGASYNEQFF
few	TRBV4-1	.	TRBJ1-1	TGCGCCAGCAGCCAAGGGCCAGGGTGGAACACTGAAGCTTTCTTT	CASSQGPGWNTEAFF
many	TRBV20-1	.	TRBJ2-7	TGCAGTGCCGGTGGCTACGAGCAGTACTTC	CSAGGYEQYF
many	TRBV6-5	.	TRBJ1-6	TGTGCCAGCAGTTCTGACATAGGCCTGAATTCACCCCTCCACTTT	CASSSDIGLNSPLHF
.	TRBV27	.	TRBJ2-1	TGTGCCAGCACCCGGAACCCGAGCTCCTACAATGAGCAGTTCTTC	CASTRNPSSYNEQFF
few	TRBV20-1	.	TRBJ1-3	TGCAGTGCTAGCCCAGGGGCGAACTCTGGAAACACCATATATTTT	CSASPGANSGNTIYF
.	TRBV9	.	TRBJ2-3	TGTGCCAGCAGCGTTTACAACTCTCCCCCAGATACGCAGTATTTT	CASSVYNSPPDTQYF
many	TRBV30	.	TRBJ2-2	TGTGCCTGGAGTGTACAACTTGAGAACACCGGGGAGCTGTTTTTT	CAWSVQLENTGELFF
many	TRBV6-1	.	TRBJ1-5	TGTGCCAGCATCCCAAGCGGGGGATCACAGCCCCAGCATTTT	CASIPSGGSQPQHF
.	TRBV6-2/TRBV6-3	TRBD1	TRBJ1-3	TGTGCCAGCAGTTATATAGGGACAGGAAGAAACACCATATATTTT	CASSYIGTGRNTIYF
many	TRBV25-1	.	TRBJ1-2	TGTGCCAGCACCCTTTCGTGGGGTGGCGGCTACACCTTC	CASTLSWGGGYTF
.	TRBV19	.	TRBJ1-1	TGTGCCAGTAGTATAGTCGACCACGGTGGAGAAGCTTTCTTT	CASSIVDHGGEAFF
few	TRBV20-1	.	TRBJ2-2	TGCAGTGCCAGAACTAGACCCTCCGGGGAGCTGTTTTTT	CSARTRPSGELFF
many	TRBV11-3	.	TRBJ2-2	TGTGCCAGCAGCTTAGTTAGGTCCGGGGAGCTGTTTTTT	CASSLVRSGELFF
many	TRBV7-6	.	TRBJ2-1	TGTGCCAGCAGCTTAGGTGGCGACATTAATGAGCAGTTCTTC	CASSLGGDINEQFF
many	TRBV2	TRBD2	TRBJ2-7	TGTGCCAGCCGGACTAGCGGTGCCTACGAGCAGTACTTC	CASRTSGAYEQYF
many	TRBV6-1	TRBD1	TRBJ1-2	TGTGCCAGCAATCCATACCCAGGACAGGGGGCGAACTATGGCTACACCTTC	CASNPYPGQGANYGYTF
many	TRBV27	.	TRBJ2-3	TGTGCCAGCAGCTCAGGAGCCCCAGATACGCAGTATTTT	CASSSGAPDTQYF
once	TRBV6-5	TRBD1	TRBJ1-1	TGTGCCAGCATTCCTCTCGGGACAGGGGCAATCGACACTGAAGCTTTCTTT	CASIPLGTGAIDTEAFF
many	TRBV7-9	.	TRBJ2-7	TGTGCCAGCAACTCTCCCCCATACGAGCAGTACTTC	CASNSPPYEQYF
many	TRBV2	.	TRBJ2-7	TGTGCCAGCAGTGAATGGGCAGACAATTCCTACGAGCAGTACTTC	CASSEWADNSYEQYF
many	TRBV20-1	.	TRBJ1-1	TGCAGTGCTAGAGACCCGGGGAGGGCGGGCACTGAAGCTTTCTTT	CSARDPGRAGTEAFF
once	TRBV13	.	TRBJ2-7	TGTGCCAGTAGATCCTCCCGGGACACCTACGAGCAGTACTTC	CASRSSRDTYEQYF
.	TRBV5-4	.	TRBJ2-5	TGTGCCAGCAGCTTCCGGGGTCTCGAGGCCCTATTTCAAGAGACCCAGTACTTC	CASSFRGLEALFQETQYF
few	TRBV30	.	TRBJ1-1	TGTGCCTGGAGTGTTGATCACGCTGAAGCTTTCTTT	CAWSVDHAEAFF
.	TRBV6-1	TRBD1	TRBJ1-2	TGTGCCAGCATAACTTTGACAGGGGCTGGCTACACCTTC	CASITLTGAGYTF
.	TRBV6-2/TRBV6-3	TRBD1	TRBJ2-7	TGTGCCAGCAGTTACTCGGGGACAGGTGCTACCTACGAGCAGTACTTC	CASSYSGTGATYEQYF
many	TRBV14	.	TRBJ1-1	TGTGCCAGCAGCCAAGATGGGGTAGGAGACACTGAAGCTTTCTTT	CASSQDGVGDTEAFF
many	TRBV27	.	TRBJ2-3	TGTGCCAGCAGTCCCCATGGCAGGGAGGACACAGATACGCAGTATTTT	CASSPHGREDTDTQYF
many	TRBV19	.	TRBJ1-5	TGTGCCAGTAGTAGTGCGGCCTATAGCAATCAGCCCCAGCATTTT	CASSSAAYSNQPQHF
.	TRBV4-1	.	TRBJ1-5	TGCGCCAGCAGCCAAGATATCGCGGGGAGCAATCAGCCCCAGCATTTT	CASSQDIAGSNQPQHF
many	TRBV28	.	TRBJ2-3	TGTGCCAGCAGCCTTGGAGGGGCCGGGCCAGATACGCAGTATTTT	CASSLGGAGPDTQYF
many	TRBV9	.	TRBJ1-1	TGTGCCAGCAGCCTAATTCTGGGTGGGGTGACCACTGAAGCTTTCTTT	CASSLILGGVTTEAFF
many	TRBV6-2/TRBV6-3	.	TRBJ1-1	TGTGCCAGCAGTTACCCCACTGAAGCTTTCTTT	CASSYPTEAFF
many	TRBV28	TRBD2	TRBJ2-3	TGTGCCAGCAGTTTTAGCGGGGGGGGGGGAGATACGCAGTATTTT	CASSFSGGGGDTQYF